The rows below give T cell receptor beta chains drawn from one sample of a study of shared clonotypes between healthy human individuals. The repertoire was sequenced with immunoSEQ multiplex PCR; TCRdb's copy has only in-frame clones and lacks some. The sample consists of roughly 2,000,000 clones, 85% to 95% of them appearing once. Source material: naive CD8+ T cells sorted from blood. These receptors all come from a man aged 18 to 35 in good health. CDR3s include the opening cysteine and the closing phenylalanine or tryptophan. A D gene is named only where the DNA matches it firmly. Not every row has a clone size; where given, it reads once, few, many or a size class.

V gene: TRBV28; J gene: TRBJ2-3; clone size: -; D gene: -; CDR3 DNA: TGTGCCAGCAGTGACAGGGACTACACAGATACGCAGTATTTT; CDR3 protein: CASSDRDYTDTQYF
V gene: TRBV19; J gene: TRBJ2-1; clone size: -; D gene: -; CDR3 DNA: TGTGCCAGTAGTATAGTAGGGGTCAATGAGCAGTTCTTC; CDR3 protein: CASSIVGVNEQFF
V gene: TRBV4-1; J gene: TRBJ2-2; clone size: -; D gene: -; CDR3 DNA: TGCGCCAGCAGCCCTTCCGCCACCGGGGAGCTGTTTTTT; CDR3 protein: CASSPSATGELFF
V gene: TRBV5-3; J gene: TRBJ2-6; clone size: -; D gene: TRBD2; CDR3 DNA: TGTGCCAGAAGCCACCCCACTAGCGCTGGCTCTGGGGCCAACGTCCTGACTTTC; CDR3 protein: CARSHPTSAGSGANVLTF
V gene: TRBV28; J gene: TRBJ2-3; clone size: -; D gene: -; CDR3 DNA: TGTGCCAGCAGTTCGATGGCAGATACGCAGTATTTT; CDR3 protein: CASSSMADTQYF
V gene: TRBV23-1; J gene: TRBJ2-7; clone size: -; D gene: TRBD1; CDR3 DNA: TGCGCCAGCAGTCGGGACAGGTCGCCCTACGAGCAGTACTTC; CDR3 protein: CASSRDRSPYEQYF
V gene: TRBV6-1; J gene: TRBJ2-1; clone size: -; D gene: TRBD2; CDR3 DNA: TGTGCCAGCAGTGAATTAGCGGGATGGCCTAAGCAGTTCTTC; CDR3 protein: CASSELAGWPKQFF
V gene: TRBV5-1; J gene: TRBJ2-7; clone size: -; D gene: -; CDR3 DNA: TGCGCCAGCACCAATACGGAGGGGTTC; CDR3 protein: CASTNTEGF
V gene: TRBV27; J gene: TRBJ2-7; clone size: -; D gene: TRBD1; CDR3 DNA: TGTGCCAGCAGTTCCGGGACAGTTTTATACGAGCAGTACTTC; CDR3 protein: CASSSGTVLYEQYF
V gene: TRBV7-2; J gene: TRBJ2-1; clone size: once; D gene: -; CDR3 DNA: TGTGCCAGCAGCATTACCCTAGCTCGTGAGCAGTTCTTC; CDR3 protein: CASSITLAREQFF
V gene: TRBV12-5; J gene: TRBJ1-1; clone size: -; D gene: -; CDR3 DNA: TGTGCTAGTGGTTTGCCACAAGAGGGAACGGCTTTCTTT; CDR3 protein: CASGLPQEGTAFF
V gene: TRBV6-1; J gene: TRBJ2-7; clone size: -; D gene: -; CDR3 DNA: TGTGCCAGCAGTGAAATTTCCAGGATCTACGAGCAGTACTTC; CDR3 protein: CASSEISRIYEQYF
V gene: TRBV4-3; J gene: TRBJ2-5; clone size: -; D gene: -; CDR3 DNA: TGCGCCAGCAGCCAAGACTTTGAAGAGACCCAGTACTTC; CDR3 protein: CASSQDFEETQYF
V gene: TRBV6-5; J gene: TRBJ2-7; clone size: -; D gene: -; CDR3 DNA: TGTGCCAGCAGTTACTCAGAGGGGGGCGAGCAGTACTTC; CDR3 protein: CASSYSEGGEQYF
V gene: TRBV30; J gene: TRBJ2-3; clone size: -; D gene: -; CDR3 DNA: TGTGCCTGGAGCGCAACTGGCGGGATGGGAGATACGCAGTATTTT; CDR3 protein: CAWSATGGMGDTQYF
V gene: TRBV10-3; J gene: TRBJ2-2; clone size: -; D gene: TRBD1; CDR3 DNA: TGTGCCATCAGTGACCCGGGACAGTCGAACACCGGGGAGCTGTTTTTT; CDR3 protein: CAISDPGQSNTGELFF
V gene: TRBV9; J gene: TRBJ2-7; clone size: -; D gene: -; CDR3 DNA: TGTGCCAGCAGCGTATTCCCCGGCGGCAGCTCCTACGAGCAGTACTTC; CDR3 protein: CASSVFPGGSSYEQYF
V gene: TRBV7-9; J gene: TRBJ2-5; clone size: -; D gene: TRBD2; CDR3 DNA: TGTGCCAGCAGCTCTCAACTAGCGGACCAAGAGACCCAGTACTTC; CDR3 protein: CASSSQLADQETQYF
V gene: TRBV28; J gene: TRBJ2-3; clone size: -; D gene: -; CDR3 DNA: TGTGCCAGCAGTTGGACCGGACAAAACACAGATACGCAGTATTTT; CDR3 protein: CASSWTGQNTDTQYF
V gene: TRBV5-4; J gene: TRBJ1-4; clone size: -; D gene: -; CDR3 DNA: TGTGCCAGCAGTGAAGGCTACAATGAAAAACTGTTTTTT; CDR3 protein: CASSEGYNEKLFF
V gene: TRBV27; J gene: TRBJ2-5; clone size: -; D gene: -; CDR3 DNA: TGTGCCAGCAGTCCTGAGGGGCCCCAAGAGACCCAGTACTTC; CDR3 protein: CASSPEGPQETQYF
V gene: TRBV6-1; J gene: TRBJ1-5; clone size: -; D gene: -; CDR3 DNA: TGTGCCAGCAGTGAATGGGCTCCGGGGGATCAGCCCCAGCATTTT; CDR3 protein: CASSEWAPGDQPQHF
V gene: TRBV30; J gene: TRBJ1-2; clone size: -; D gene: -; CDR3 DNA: TGTGCCTGGGGAGAGTACTATGGCTACACCTTC; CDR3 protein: CAWGEYYGYTF
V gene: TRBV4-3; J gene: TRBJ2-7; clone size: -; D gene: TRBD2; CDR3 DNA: TGCGCCAGCAGCCAAGTGGGGGGGGAGGGATTGTACGAGCAGTACTTC; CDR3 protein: CASSQVGGEGLYEQYF
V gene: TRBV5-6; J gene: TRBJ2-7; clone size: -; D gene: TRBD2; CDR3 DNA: TGTGCCAGCATCGACGGGAGGGGCGGCTCCTACGAGCAGTACTTC; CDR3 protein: CASIDGRGGSYEQYF
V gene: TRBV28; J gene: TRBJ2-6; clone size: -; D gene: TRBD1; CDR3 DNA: TGTGCCACAAACACGGACAGGGTTGGATCTGGGGCCAACGTCCTGACTTTC; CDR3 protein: CATNTDRVGSGANVLTF
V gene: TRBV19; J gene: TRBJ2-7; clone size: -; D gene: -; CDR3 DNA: TGTGCCAGTAGTCTGACCTTAGCTTACGAGCAGTACTTC; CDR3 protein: CASSLTLAYEQYF
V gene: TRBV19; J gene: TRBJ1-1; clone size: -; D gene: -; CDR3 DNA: TGTGCCAGTAGTATAGATCAGGCGACTGTACTGAACACTGAAGCTTTCTTT; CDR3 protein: CASSIDQATVLNTEAFF